The 22 T cell receptor beta chains below all came from one sample that was sequenced in a study of T cells in Graves' hyperthyroidism and ophthalmopathy. Researchers amplified the TCR beta CDR3 regions from RNA transcripts. The TCR CDR3 first-round RT-PCR relied on the HTBI primer set. TCRdb analysed the multiplex PCR reads with MiXCR anew, one entry per CDR3 protein. The sample yields around 290,000 distinct CDR3 sequences, 13% seen once. Sequenced material: blood. The source is a woman younger than 45 with Graves' hyperthyroidism that later progressed to Graves' ophthalmopathy.

This clonotype was seen at least ten times. The rearrangement joins TRBV29-1 to TRBJ2-7; weak D call: TRBD1 (5 bases). CDR1 and CDR2 (germline): SQVTM, ANQGSEA. The CDR3 sequence is 15 residues long. Between the trimmed V and J ends, which lost 0 bases and 2 bases, there was a span of 14 bases. The CDR3 DNA follows: TGCAGCGTTGAAGATACAAGCAGGGATACCTACGAGCAGTACTTC. This sequence encodes CSVEDTSRDTYEQYF.

The chain employs TRBV5-1 and TRBJ2-2; weak D call: TRBD1 (6 bases). V dropped 3 bases and J dropped 2 bases, with 20 bases sitting between them. CDR3 size: 18 residues. CDR1 is SGHRS and CDR2 is YFSETQ in the germline V gene. CDR3 nucleotides: TGCGCCAGCAGCTCATCCTACGACAGGAGATTAAACACCGGGGAGCTGTTTTTT. Translating it yields CASSSSYDRRLNTGELFF. Full variable domain (outside the CDR3, taken from reference TRBV5-1 and TRBJ2-2): KAGVTQTPRYLIKTRGQQVTLSCSPISGHRSVSWYQQTPGQGLQFLFEYFSETQRNKGNFPGRFSGRQFSNSRSEMNVSTLELGDSALYLCASSSSYDRRLNTGELFFGEGSRLTVL.

This clonotype was seen repeatedly, ten times or more. This chain joins TRBV6-1 and TRBJ2-7, with 12 bases that match TRBD1. Looked up from germline, CDR1 is MNHNS and CDR2 is SASEGT. With 3 bases clipped from V and 4 bases from J, the junction kept 4 bases outside the gene matches. The CDR3 is made up of 15 amino acids. The CDR3 bases are TGTGCCAGCAGTGACCCGGGACAGGGGGCATACGAGCAGTACTTC. This gives the protein CASSDPGQGAYEQYF.

This clonotype was seen repeatedly, ten times or more. The chain couples TRBV7-9 to TRBJ2-7, with unresolved D. V shed 7 bases and J shed 0 bases, with 19 bases lying between them. Germline CDR1 and CDR2: SEHNR and FQNEAQ (reference sequence). The CDR3 runs to 16 residues. The CDR3 bases are TGTGCCAGCACCACGATGAAAACGGGTTTCTCCTACGAGCAGTACTTC. Residues: CASTTMKTGFSYEQYF.

The chain employs TRBV7-2 and TRBJ1-1; D is ambiguous. CDR3 length equals 14 residues. Germline CDR1 SGHTA, CDR2 FQGNSA. Trimming stripped 5 bases from V and 3 bases from J, with 13 bases between. CDR3 region: CASSQVPRDTEAFF. CDR3 in DNA: TGTGCCAGCAGCCAAGTCCCCCGGGACACTGAAGCTTTCTTT.

About this clonotype itself: A much larger clonotype is one base distant, so this may be a read error. The chain uses TRBV7-9 and TRBJ2-1, with no clear D. V was clipped by 3 bases and J by 8 bases, with 8 bases between them. CDR3 size: 12 residues. Per the germline V gene, CDR1 is SEHNR and CDR2 is FQNEAQ (reference sequence). The DNA of the CDR3 is TGTGCCAGCAGCTTGGACGTGCATGAGCAGTTCTTC. Its translation is CASSLDVHEQFF.

V is TRBV6-1 and J is TRBJ1-3; a possible D gene is TRBD1 (6 bases). Germline V gene sequence: CDR1 MNHNS, CDR2 SASEGT. This CDR3 spans 15 amino acids. V lost 5 bases and J 3 bases, leaving 14 bases between the germline ends. For the CDR3, the DNA is TGTGCCAGCAGTCCCCGGACAGCGTATGGAAACACCATATATTTT. Residues: CASSPRTAYGNTIYF.

The genes are TRBV5-6 and TRBJ2-7; the match to TRBD1 covers 9 bases. Germline-derived CDR1 and CDR2 are SGHDT and YYEEEE. V lost 4 bases, J lost 3 bases, and 5 bases stayed unmatched. This CDR3 has 14 amino acids. CDR3 sequence reads: CASSQGTGIYEQYF. As DNA, the CDR3 is TGTGCCAGCAGCCAAGGGACAGGGATCTACGAGCAGTACTTC.

This clonotype occurred many times. This rearrangement joins TRBV24-1 to TRBJ2-5; unclear D gene. V dropped 4 bases and J dropped 1 base, with 6 bases sitting between them. Germline CDR1 is KGHDR and CDR2 is SFDVKD. CDR3 length: 13 amino acids. The CDR3 here is CATSDPGQETQYF. For the CDR3, the DNA is TGTGCCACCAGTGACCCTGGCCAAGAGACCCAGTACTTC.

This clonotype occurred a few times. V usage is TRBV6-5 and J usage is TRBJ2-1; the match to TRBD2 covers 11 bases. The CDR3 consists of 13 residues. The V and J ends lost 0 bases and 16 bases, in that order; junction bases with no gene match: 5. Germline-derived CDR1 and CDR2 are MNHEY and SVGAGI. CDR3 coding DNA: TGTGCCAGCAGTTACTCGGGACTAGCGGTTAGTTTCTTC. Its protein is CASSYSGLAVSFF.

This clonotype was counted at least ten times. This rearrangement joins TRBV24-1 to TRBJ1-1; D may be TRBD1 (5 bases). The V and J ends lost 4 bases and 8 bases respectively, with 16 bases between them. The CDR3 has 14 residues. CDR1 is KGHDR and CDR2 is SFDVKD in the germline V gene. The CDR3 sequence is CATSESGGSFEAFF. The CDR3 nucleotides read TGTGCCACCAGTGAGTCTGGGGGATCATTCGAAGCTTTCTTT.

There are many counts of this clonotype. The chain links TRBV28 to TRBJ1-1; D is unclear. The length of the CDR3 is 14 residues. Germline V CDR1 and CDR2: MDHEN, SYDVKM. V was shortened by 10 bases and J by 0 bases, with 15 bases between the two germline ends. Here the CDR3 reads CATKGEPLNTEAFF. The CDR3, as DNA: TGTGCCACCAAGGGTGAGCCTTTGAACACTGAAGCTTTCTTT.

This clonotype was counted at least ten times. This chain links TRBV30 with TRBJ2-1; no reliable D call. Per the germline V gene, CDR1 is GTSNPN and CDR2 is SVGIG (reference sequence). The V end lost 1 base, the J end lost 9 bases, and 7 bases lay between the germline ends. The CDR3 spans 11 residues. The CDR3 here is CAWSEPIEQFF. The CDR3 coding sequence is TGTGCCTGGAGTGAGCCGATTGAGCAGTTCTTC.

The genes are TRBV11-1 and TRBJ2-7, with no clear D. The CDR3 covers 15 residues. The V gene's germline CDR1 is SGHAT and CDR2 FQDESV (reference sequence). Trimming cost V 3 bases and J 0 bases, with 12 bases left between them. This CDR3 reads CASSLALALSYEQYF. In DNA, the CDR3 is TGTGCCAGCAGCTTGGCTCTGGCCCTCTCCTACGAGCAGTACTTC.

This clonotype was detected only a few times. The CDR3 DNA is TGTGCCTGGAGTCCTTCCGTCGAGCAGTACTTC. Protein product: CAWSPSVEQYF. V and J are TRBV30 and TRBJ2-7; D unclear. CDR1 is GTSNPN and CDR2 is SVGIG in the germline V gene (reference sequence). V gave up 2 bases and J gave up 6 bases, with 8 bases separating them. This CDR3 region has 11 residues.

The chain has TRBV28 and TRBJ1-2; the D is unclear. This CDR3 spans 13 amino acids. Looked up from germline, CDR1 is MDHEN and CDR2 is SYDVKM. Trimming removed 3 bases from V and 4 bases from J, with 9 bases in between. DNA for the CDR3: TGTGCCAGCAGTTTGCCAGCGACCTATGGCTACACCTTC. It codes for CASSLPATYGYTF.

This chain uses TRBV19 with TRBJ2-7; TRBD1 might be the D (5 bases). The V end was cut by 7 bases, the J end by 1 base, with 14 bases between. The CDR3 extends over 14 amino acids. Germline V gene data show CDR1 as LNHDA and CDR2 as SQIVND (reference sequence). The CDR3 is CASNPSTDSYEQYF. The CDR3 bases are TGTGCCAGTAACCCGTCGACAGATTCCTACGAGCAGTACTTC.

Ten or more counts support this clonotype. The J gene is TRBJ2-3, the V gene TRBV14; TRBD1 agrees at 9 bases. The trim removed 6 bases at V and 4 bases at J, leaving 11 bases unmatched. Germline CDR1 reads SGHDN; CDR2 reads FVKESK. This CDR3 has 16 amino acids. CDR3 in amino acids: CASSRTGDWDADTQYF. Written as DNA, the CDR3 is TGTGCCAGCAGTCGGACAGGGGACTGGGATGCAGATACGCAGTATTTT. Based on the CDR3 plus reference TRBV14 and TRBJ2-3, the full variable domain is EAGVTQFPSHSVIEKGQTVTLRCDPISGHDNLYWYRRVMGKEIKFLLHFVKESKQDESGMPNNRFLAERTGGTYSTLKVQPAELEDSGVYFCASSRTGDWDADTQYFGPGTRLTVL.

This clonotype has a count of ten or more. The V and J genes are TRBV7-9 and TRBJ1-4; possibly TRBD1 for D (5 bases). The CDR3 is 15 residues long. Deletions cut 1 base from V and 4 bases from J, with 10 bases between. Germline V CDR1 and CDR2: SEHNR, FQNEAQ (reference sequence). In nucleotides, the CDR3 is TGTGCCAGCAGCTTAGGTTCAGGGAGTAATGAAAAACTGTTTTTT. Translated, it gives CASSLGSGSNEKLFF.

At least ten counts were recorded for this clonotype. In DNA form, the CDR3 reads TGTGCCAGCAGTGTTACCGACGCGTTGTACGAGCAGTACTTC. Translated: CASSVTDALYEQYF. V and J are TRBV2 and TRBJ2-7, with no clear D. The germline gives CDR1 SNHLY, CDR2 FYNNEI. The germline V and J ends were trimmed by 4 bases and 4 bases, with 14 bases remaining between them. The CDR3 sequence is 14 residues long. The full variable domain, completed using reference TRBV2 and TRBJ2-7, is EPEVTQTPSHQVTQMGQEVILRCVPISNHLYFYWYRQILGQKVEFLVSFYNNEISEKSEIFDDQFSVERPDGSNFTLKIRSTKLEDSAMYFCASSVTDALYEQYFGPGTRLTVT.

This clonotype was counted at least ten times. The chain recombines TRBV30 with TRBJ1-1, with a weak D call TRBD1 (6 bases). The V end lost 3 bases, the J end lost 0 bases, and 11 bases lay between the germline ends. The CDR3 loop spans 14 amino acids. CDR1 is GTSNPN and CDR2 is SVGIG in the germline V gene (reference sequence). The DNA of the CDR3 is TGTGCCTGGAGAGCCGGGACACTGAACACTGAAGCTTTCTTT. This sequence encodes CAWRAGTLNTEAFF.

The chain couples TRBV19 to TRBJ2-1; D not certain. Germline lookup yields CDR1 LNHDA and CDR2 SQIVND (reference sequence). This CDR3 has 12 residues. V lost 5 bases, J lost 9 bases, and 11 bases lay in between. The CDR3 DNA reads TGTGCCAGTAGTCTTTTGCGGAGTGAGCAGTTCTTC. This gives the protein CASSLLRSEQFF.